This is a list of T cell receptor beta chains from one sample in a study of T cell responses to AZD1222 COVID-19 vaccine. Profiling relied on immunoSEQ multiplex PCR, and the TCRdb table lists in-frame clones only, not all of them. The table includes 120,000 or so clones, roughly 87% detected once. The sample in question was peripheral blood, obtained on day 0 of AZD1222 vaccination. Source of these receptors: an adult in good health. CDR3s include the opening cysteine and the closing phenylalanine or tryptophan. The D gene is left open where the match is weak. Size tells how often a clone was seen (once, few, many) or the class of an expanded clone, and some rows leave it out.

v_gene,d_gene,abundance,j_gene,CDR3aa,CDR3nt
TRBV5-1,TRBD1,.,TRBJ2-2,CASSWTGQSTGELFF,TGCGCCAGCAGCTGGACAGGGCAGAGTACCGGGGAGCTGTTTTTT
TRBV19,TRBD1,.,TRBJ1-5,CASSPRGHWQPQHF,TGTGCCAGTAGTCCCAGGGGGCATTGGCAGCCCCAGCATTTT
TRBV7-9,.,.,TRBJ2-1,CASSYVDKEQFF,TGTGCCAGCAGCTACGTCGATAAAGAGCAGTTCTTC
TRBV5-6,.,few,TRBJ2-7,CASSLGLGSYEQYF,TGTGCCAGCAGCTTGGGGCTGGGGTCCTACGAGCAGTACTTC
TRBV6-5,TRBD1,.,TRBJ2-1,CASSTQGAFDNEQFF,TGTGCCAGCAGTACCCAGGGGGCTTTCGACAATGAGCAGTTCTTC
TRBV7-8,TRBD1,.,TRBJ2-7,CASSPDVGQGDYEQYF,TGTGCCAGCAGCCCGGATGTCGGACAGGGGGACTACGAGCAGTACTTC
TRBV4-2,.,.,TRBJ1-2,CASRRVGSLEGYTF,TGTGCCAGCAGACGCGTCGGGAGCCTGGAGGGCTACACCTTC
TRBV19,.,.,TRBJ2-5,CASSISGRETQYF,TGTGCCAGTAGTATATCAGGACGCGAGACCCAGTACTTC
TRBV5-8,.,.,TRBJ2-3,CASSFEGGATDTQYF,TGTGCCAGCAGCTTTGAGGGGGGGGCCACAGATACGCAGTATTTT
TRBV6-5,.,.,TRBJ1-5,CASSGQNNQPQHF,TGTGCCAGCAGCGGCCAGAACAATCAGCCCCAGCATTTT
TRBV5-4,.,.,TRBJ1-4,CATSGTPVEKLFF,TGTGCCACCTCGGGGACGCCGGTTGAGAAACTGTTTTTT
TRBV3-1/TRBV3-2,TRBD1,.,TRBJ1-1,CASSQDMTGGLNTEAFF,TGTGCCAGCAGCCAAGATATGACAGGGGGCTTGAACACTGAAGCTTTCTTT
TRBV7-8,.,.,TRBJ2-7,CASRSEGQTYEQYF,TGTGCCAGCAGGTCGGAGGGACAGACCTACGAGCAGTACTTC
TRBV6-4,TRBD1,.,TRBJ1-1,CATSSGGETEAFF,TGTGCCACATCCTCAGGGGGGGAGACTGAAGCTTTCTTT
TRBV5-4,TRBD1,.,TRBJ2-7,CASSPGTGKYEQYF,TGTGCCAGCAGCCCCGGGACAGGGAAGTACGAGCAGTACTTC
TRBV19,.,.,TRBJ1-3,CASSIVGGSGNTIYF,TGTGCCAGTAGTATAGTAGGGGGCTCTGGAAACACCATATATTTT
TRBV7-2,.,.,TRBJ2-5,CASSRDSGGGTQYF,TGTGCCAGCAGCAGAGACTCAGGGGGAGGGACCCAGTACTTC
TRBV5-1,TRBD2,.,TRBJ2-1,CASRPTSGGASEQFF,TGCGCCAGCAGACCTACTAGCGGGGGGGCCAGTGAGCAGTTCTTC
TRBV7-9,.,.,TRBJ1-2,CASTLTDRYGYTF,TGTGCCAGCACGCTGACGGACCGCTATGGCTACACCTTC
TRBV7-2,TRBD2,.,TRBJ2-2,CASTRGGTNTGELFF,TGTGCCAGCACCCGCGGGGGAACGAACACCGGGGAGCTGTTTTTT
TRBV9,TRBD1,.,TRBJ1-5,CASSARDRPNQPQHF,TGTGCCAGCAGCGCAAGGGACAGACCAAATCAGCCCCAGCATTTT
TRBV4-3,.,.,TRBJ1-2,CASSQGRVGYGYTF,TGCGCCAGCAGCCAAGGCAGGGTTGGCTATGGCTACACCTTC
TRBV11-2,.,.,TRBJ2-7,CASSYAGVSYEQYF,TGTGCCAGCAGCTATGCAGGGGTTTCCTACGAGCAGTACTTC
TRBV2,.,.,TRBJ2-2,CASSDSSSSWNTGELFF,TGTGCCAGCAGTGATTCCTCGTCTTCCTGGAACACCGGGGAGCTGTTTTTT
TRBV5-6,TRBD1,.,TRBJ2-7,CASSLTGAYEQYF,TGTGCCAGCAGCTTGACAGGGGCCTACGAGCAGTACTTC
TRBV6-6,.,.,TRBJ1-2,CASSPSYTF,TGTGCCAGCAGTCCCTCCTACACCTTC
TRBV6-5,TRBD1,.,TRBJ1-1,CASRKRQGLNTEAFF,TGTGCCAGCAGGAAAAGACAGGGCCTCAACACTGAAGCTTTCTTT
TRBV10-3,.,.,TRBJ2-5,CAISEDLQETQYF,TGTGCCATCAGTGAGGATCTCCAAGAGACCCAGTACTTC
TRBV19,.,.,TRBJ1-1,CASRGVRGGNTEAFF,TGTGCCAGTAGGGGAGTCAGGGGCGGGAACACTGAAGCTTTCTTT
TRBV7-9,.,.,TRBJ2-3,CASSSMSTDTQYF,TGTGCCAGCAGCTCGATGAGCACAGATACGCAGTATTTT
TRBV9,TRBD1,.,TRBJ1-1,CASSPRGQGTTEAFF,TGTGCCAGCAGCCCCAGGGGGCAGGGGACGACTGAAGCTTTCTTT
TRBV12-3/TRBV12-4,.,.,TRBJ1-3,CASSLNENTIYF,TGTGCCAGCAGTTTAAATGAAAACACCATATATTTT
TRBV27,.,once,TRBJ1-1,CASSWTGGPGTEAFF,TGTGCCAGCAGTTGGACGGGAGGCCCGGGGACTGAAGCTTTCTTT
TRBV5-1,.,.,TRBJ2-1,CASSLTTSGGAEQFF,TGCGCCAGCAGCTTAACGACTAGTGGTGGTGCTGAGCAGTTCTTC
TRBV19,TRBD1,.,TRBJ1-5,CASSITGGAGQPQHF,TGTGCCAGTAGTATTACAGGGGGCGCGGGTCAGCCCCAGCATTTT
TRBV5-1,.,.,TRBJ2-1,CASSRDGSSYNEQFF,TGCGCCAGCAGCCGAGACGGGAGCTCCTACAATGAGCAGTTCTTC
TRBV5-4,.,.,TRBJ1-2,CASSSDNYGYTF,TGTGCCAGCAGCTCGGATAACTATGGCTACACCTTC
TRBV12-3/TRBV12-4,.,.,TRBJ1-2,CASSPGTNDGYTF,TGTGCCAGCAGTCCCGGGACGAATGATGGCTACACCTTC
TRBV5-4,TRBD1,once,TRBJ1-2,CASSSFPGQSNYGYTF,TGTGCCAGCAGCAGCTTCCCGGGACAGTCTAACTATGGCTACACCTTC
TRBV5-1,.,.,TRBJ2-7,CASSLERPSSYEQYF,TGCGCCAGCAGCTTGGAACGGCCGAGCTCCTACGAGCAGTACTTC